This TCR beta chain was retrieved from a study of identical twins (dated by TCRdb to 2016 to 2017). In the study overall: TCR alpha and beta repertoires from monozygotic twins, unrelated adults of various ages and cord blood were deep-sequenced to test whether fetal clonotypes persist. To rule out contamination, replicate twin experiments were performed at different times with different library preparation protocols. Findings and caveats that apply to the study as a whole: Abundant cord blood beta clonotypes carried fewer insertions; young adult naive repertoires showed a weaker similar trend, while memory repertoires showed none. Because the same donors could not be followed over many years, conclusions were based on cross-sectional statistical analysis. Compared with coincidental sharing between unrelated individuals, out-of-frame TCR alpha sequences shared between twins had an excess of sequences with low generation probability. The excess sharing between twins in beta out-of-frame sequences was weaker because fewer shared sequences reduced the signal-to-noise ratio. Out-of-frame TCR alpha sharing in monozygotic twins was systematically underestimated by recombination models, whereas sharing between unrelated individuals was in agreement with the recombination models. Zero-insertion analyses could be partly confounded by invariant T cells such as MAIT and iNKT, though diverse VJ usage argued against such confounding for most clonotypes.

Every donor was a healthy Caucasian. Three pairs of female monozygotic twins, all aged about 18 to 30 years, made up the twin cohort. Positive isolation kits from Invitrogen were used to isolate the CD4+ and CD8+ T cell populations. The library was prepared using 5' RACE. The sequencing machine was an Illumina HiSeq 2000. A universal primer binding site was introduced by template switching, and a unique molecular identifier was present in the final cDNA, enabling accurate counting of TCR cDNA molecules. Specific primers in the conserved constant-segment region were used to synthesize first-strand cDNA for the TCR alpha and beta chains. To control for contamination, every cDNA library carried two barcodes: a SMART-Mk sample barcode plus Illumina barcodes. TruSeq adapter sequences along with Illumina sample barcodes were introduced in two successive PCR steps. Sequencing of the TCR alpha and beta cDNA libraries was done on the Illumina HiSeq platform using custom primers. The original methods were these. MiGEC was used to process raw reads and extract unique molecular identifiers, and MiXCR was used to find CDR3 positions. For each individual, recombination models were inferred using an EM algorithm with the repgenHMM and IGoR tools. Shared clonotype analysis was performed with the tcR package in R, normalizing sharing by the product of cloneset sizes. Out-of-frame nonproductive sequences were analyzed to study raw recombination free of thymic and clonal selection effects. Starting from the raw public reads, TCRdb applied fastp trimming at Q25, assembled clones with MiXCR and retained in-frame beta chains. All rows with the same CDR3 protein become a single entry with the most common DNA and genes. The V and J calls shown here were made by TCRdb, not taken from the authors' results. This sample holds hundreds of thousands of distinct CDR3 sequences; around 24% were observed only once. About 2.9% of the sample is held by the ten biggest clonotypes.

On this clonotype: Its antigen is currently not known. No much larger clone is present one base from it, and per-base qualities are unavailable.

The V end gives up 3 bases and the J end 11 bases, leaving 5 bases in the junction not matched to a gene. The CDR3 has 14 amino acids, counting the end cysteine and phenylalanine. Only CDR3 DNA remains: 42 bases, in frame from the first base. Another study also made use of these data, one on T cells expressing NK-cell markers. The second paper further reports: Three sorted T-cell subsets (CD3+CD56+NKG2C+, CD3+CD56+NKG2C- and CD3+CD56-NKG2C+) from 8 or 9 donors had their TCR beta-chain repertoires profiled. Among the eight sequenced donors, only one was HCMV-seronegative, while the other seven were HCMV-seropositive. To restrict sorting to alphabetaTCR-expressing T cells, an anti-gammadeltaTCR antibody was added in several experiments. For 6 or 7 donors, the dominant CD3+CD56+NKG2C+ clonotypes were among the top 10 CD8+ clonotypes and accounted for about 1.0-8% of CD8+ T cells. Those dominant clonotypes were again the most abundant among CD3+CD56-NKG2C+ cells in several donors, at about 25-65%. Whether the expanded NKG2C-expressing T cell clones were specific for HCMV antigens remained unclear. All eight donors whose samples were sequenced were randomly selected healthy volunteers, three of them men and five women. HCMV-specific IgG was detected in serum with a commercial ELISA kit to determine HCMV serostatus. MIGEC was used to demultiplex reads and group reads by UMI, and MiTCR was used to assemble and quantify clonotypes. Only TCR cDNA sequences supported by at least two reads were kept to exclude erroneous sequences. The tcR package was used for downstream repertoire analysis, and clonotypes were matched between fractions using CDR3 nucleotide sequence together with V segment. VDJmatch was used to annotate antigen specificity against VDJdb, with one amino acid substitution in CDR3 permitted.

The chain couples TRBV12-3 or TRBV12-4 to TRBJ2-1; the junction holds 12 bases that match TRBD2. Sequencing used CD4+ T cells sorted from blood. The clonotype originates from a woman aged 18 to 35 in good health. The sequenced DNA is TGTGCCAGCAGTTTCGGACTAGCGGGAACCAAGCAGTTCTTC. It translates as CASSFGLAGTKQFF.